The source of this T cell receptor beta chain is a study of lymphopenia after photon versus proton radiotherapy. Study conclusions and caveats: Photon-treated patients lost naive T cells and TCR diversity; proton-treated stayed stable.

Concerning this clone: Its antigen is still unknown.

The ends were cut back, 5 bases at V and 3 bases at J, with 18 bases in the middle. There are 16 residues in the CDR3. From germline, CDR1 is SGHAT and CDR2 FQNNGV. Method: immunoSEQ multiplex PCR; TCRdb's copy keeps in-frame clones and lacks some. The data show about 70,000 clones, approximately 90% seen once. The sample here was peripheral blood, taken from a patient treated with photon-based radiotherapy. The chain combines TRBV11-2 with TRBJ2-3; a possible D gene is TRBD2 (7 bases). This clonotype was sampled from a woman aged 35 to 49 with cholangiocarcinoma. CDR3 sequence reads: CASSPGGGIRTDTQYF. The CDR3 DNA follows: TGTGCCAGCAGCCCGGGGGGCGGGATCAGGACAGATACGCAGTATTTT.